This TCR beta chain stems from a study of blood T cell repertoires in COVID-19. Looked up from germline, CDR1 is SGHRS and CDR2 is YFSETQ. The CDR3 runs to 12 residues. V was clipped by 7 bases and J by 4 bases, with 11 bases between them. TCRdb keeps only in-frame clones here, not all; method: immunoSEQ multiplex PCR. This table has around 200,000 clones, 80% to 90% appearing once. Sequenced: PBMCs or T cells enriched from blood (not recorded which). This sequence was found in a man aged 35 to 55 who had recovered from COVID-19. This chain joins TRBV5-1 and TRBJ2-5, with D possibly being TRBD2 (5 bases). The CDR3 coding sequence is TGCGCCAGCGCCTCTCGGGGAGAGACCCAGTACTTC. This sequence encodes CASASRGETQYF.